This is a list of T cell receptor beta chains from one sample in a study of blood T cell repertoires in COVID-19. Using immunoSEQ multiplex PCR, the repertoire was profiled, and TCRdb retains in-frame clones only, with some absent. The sample has more than 200,000 clones, roughly nine tenths seen once; the top ten hold about 1.7%. Material: peripheral blood. These receptors were collected from a man between 65 and 85 years old with acute or convalescent COVID-19. The conserved cysteine and the conserved F or W are not part of the CDR3 here.

v_call cdr3_aa
TRBV14 ASSRSGIEQY
TRBV5-4 ASSLTGVNTGELF
TRBV15 ATSRVGNRASGEKLF
TRBV5-6 ASSLAPLKLETQY
TRBV5-1 ASSLRVGEQETQY
TRBV4-1 ASSLQGKEQY
TRBV28 ASIQGGQGARDEQF
TRBV19 ASSISFRAASSGANVLT
TRBV18 ASFPTSGATGELF
TRBV18 ASSAAQASSGNTIY
TRBV10-3 AISVLAGKGDTQY
TRBV4-2 ASSQEGAGGPAGELF
TRBV4-1 ASSQVWLAGAGADTQY
TRBV3-1/TRBV3-2 ASSPSGSSYNEQF
TRBV20-1 SASSRRQFQPQH
TRBV7-8 ASSSLAGVNEQY
TRBV19 ASSTGQGRETQY
TRBV10-3 AISDQTANTEAF
TRBV28 ASRSSYEQY
TRBV10-3 AISGAQGSYEQY
TRBV6-5 ASTLRGGTEAF
TRBV2 ASSEQGFNYGYT
TRBV9 ASSSHQGSGNTIY
TRBV10-3 AIGRQGNTEAF
TRBV6-5 ASRNTLSGNTIY
TRBV7-2 ASSSRQGDHLGELF